Sequencing of this TCR beta chain was carried out in a study of vaccination effects on CD4 cells after COVID-19. The repertoire was sequenced with immunoSEQ multiplex PCR; TCRdb's copy has only in-frame clones and lacks some. Here the sample spans tens of thousands of clones, roughly two thirds being singletons. About this clone: Its specificity is not known.

Points from the study as a whole: From healthy vaccinees, only 1 of 255 vaccine-induced clones also reacted to common cold coronaviruses.

The CDR3 totals 16 residues. Trimming cost V 4 bases and J 2 bases; bases outside gene matches: 9. In germline, CDR1 is LNHDA, CDR2 SQIVND (reference sequence). Expansion with viral peptide pools was applied to antigen-specific CD4+ T cells by the ViraFEST assay prior to sequencing. Cells that had been cultured for approximately ten days were the source of isolated CD4+ T cells. Two doses of BNT162b2 or mRNA-1273 vaccine were administered to participants. No vaccinee had earlier SARS-CoV-2 infection, and nucleocapsid antibodies were negative. PBMC cultures contained some 2.1 million cells per well, 9 to 10 IU/ml IL-2 and approximately 9.9 ug/ml peptides. Replacing half the medium with IL-2 medium was done on days 3 and 7.

The V gene is TRBV19, the J gene TRBJ2-7; 9 bases are shared with TRBD2. The receptor was derived from a human donor who received a COVID-19 vaccine. The specimen comprised CD4+ T cells from PBMCs cultured with HCoV-229E spike peptides, sampled after COVID-19 vaccination. The CDR3 region is CASSRAVAGAPYEQYF. CDR3 bases: TGTGCCAGTAGTAGGGCTGTAGCGGGGGCCCCCTACGAGCAGTACTTC.